This T cell receptor (beta chain) was sequenced during a study of T cell responses to AZD1222 COVID-19 vaccine. Regarding this clone: Its antigen is as yet unknown.

This table comes from immunoSEQ multiplex PCR, and its TCRdb copy is limited to in-frame clones, with some not included. The table has 54,000 or so clones, nearly 80% seen once. Per the germline V gene, CDR1 is SGDLS and CDR2 is YYNGEE. V lost 3 bases, J lost 9 bases, and 13 bases lay in between. CDR3 size: 14 residues. Whole-study results and caveats: The study sampled repertoires only after the peak T cell response.

Pooled samples include second doses given at about 4 or 12 weeks. The chain links TRBV9 to TRBJ1-6; D perhaps matches TRBD1 (5 bases). The sequenced sample was peripheral blood, obtained 28 days after the second AZD1222 dose. The TCR comes from an adult who received the AZD1222 COVID-19 vaccine. The CDR3 coding sequence is TGTGCCAGCAGCGGCCACAGGATAGGTTCACCCCTCCACTTT. Translating gives CASSGHRIGSPLHF.